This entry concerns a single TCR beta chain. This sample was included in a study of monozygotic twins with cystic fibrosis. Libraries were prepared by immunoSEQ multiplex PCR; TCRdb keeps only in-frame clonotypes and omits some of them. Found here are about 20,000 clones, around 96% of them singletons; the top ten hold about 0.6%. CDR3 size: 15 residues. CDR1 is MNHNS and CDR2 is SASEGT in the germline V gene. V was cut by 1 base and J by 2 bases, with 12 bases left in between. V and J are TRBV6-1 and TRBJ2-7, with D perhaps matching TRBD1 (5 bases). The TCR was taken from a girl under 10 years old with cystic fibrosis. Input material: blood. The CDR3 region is CASSEGGKVTYEQYF. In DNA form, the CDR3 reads TGTGCCAGCAGTGAAGGGGGCAAAGTGACCTACGAGCAGTACTTC.